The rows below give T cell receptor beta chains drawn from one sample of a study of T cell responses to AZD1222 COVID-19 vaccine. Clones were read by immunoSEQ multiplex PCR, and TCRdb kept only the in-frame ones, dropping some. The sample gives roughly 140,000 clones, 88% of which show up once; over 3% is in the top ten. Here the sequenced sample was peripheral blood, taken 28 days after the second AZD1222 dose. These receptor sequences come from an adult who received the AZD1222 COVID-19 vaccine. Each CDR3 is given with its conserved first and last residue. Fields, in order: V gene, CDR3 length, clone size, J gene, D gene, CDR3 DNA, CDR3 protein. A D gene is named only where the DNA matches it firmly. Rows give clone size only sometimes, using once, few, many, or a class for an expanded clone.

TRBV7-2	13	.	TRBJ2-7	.	TGTGCCAGCAACCCCGGCGGGACCTACGAGCAGTACTTC	CASNPGGTYEQYF
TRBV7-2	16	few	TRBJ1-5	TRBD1	TGTGCCAGCAGCCTCGGGGTGGGACAGGGGGTGCAGCCCCAGCATTTT	CASSLGVGQGVQPQHF
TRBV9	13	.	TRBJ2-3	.	TGTGCCAGCAGCGGGGGGGGCACAGATACGCAGTATTTT	CASSGGGTDTQYF
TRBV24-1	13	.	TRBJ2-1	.	TGTGCCACCAGTGCCCCAGACAGACTCGAGCAGTTCTTC	CATSAPDRLEQFF
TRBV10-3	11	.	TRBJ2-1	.	TGTGCCATCAGTGTTGGGGGTGAGCAGTTCTTC	CAISVGGEQFF
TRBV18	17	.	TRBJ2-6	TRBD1	TGTGCCAGCTCACAAGGACAGGGGAGCTCTGGGGCCAACGTCCTGACTTTC	CASSQGQGSSGANVLTF
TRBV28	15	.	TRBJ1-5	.	TGTGCCAGCAGTTTAGGAGGGGTAGGCAATCAGCCCCAGCATTTT	CASSLGGVGNQPQHF
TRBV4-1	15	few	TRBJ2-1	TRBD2	TGCGCCAGCAGCCAGTCCCTAGGGACTACCAATGAGCAGTTCTTC	CASSQSLGTTNEQFF
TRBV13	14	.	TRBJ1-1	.	TGTGCCAGCAGCTACCCCGGAGGAAGGGTAGGAGCTTTCTTT	CASSYPGGRVGAFF
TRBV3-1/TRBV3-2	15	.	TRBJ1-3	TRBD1	TGTGCCAGCAGCCCCGGATGGGACAGCGGAAACACCATATATTTT	CASSPGWDSGNTIYF